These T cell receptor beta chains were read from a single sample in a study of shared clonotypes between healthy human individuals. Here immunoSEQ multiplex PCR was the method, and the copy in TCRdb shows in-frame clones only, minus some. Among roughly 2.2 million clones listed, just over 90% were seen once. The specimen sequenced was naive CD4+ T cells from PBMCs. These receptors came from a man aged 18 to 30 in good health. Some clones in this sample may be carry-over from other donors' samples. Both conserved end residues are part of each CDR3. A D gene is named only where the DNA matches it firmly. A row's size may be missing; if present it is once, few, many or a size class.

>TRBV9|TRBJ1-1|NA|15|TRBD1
CASNEGAGGNTEAFF
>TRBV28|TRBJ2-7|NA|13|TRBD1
CASRRTGPYEQYF
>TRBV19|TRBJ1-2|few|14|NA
CASSTTNSFYGYTF
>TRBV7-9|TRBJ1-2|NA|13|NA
CASSRDSPGGYTF
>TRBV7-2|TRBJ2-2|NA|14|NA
CASSLSGNTGELFF
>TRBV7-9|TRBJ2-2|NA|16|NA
CASSFGNLGDTGELFF
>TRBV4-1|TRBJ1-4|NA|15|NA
CASRERGGRSEKLFF
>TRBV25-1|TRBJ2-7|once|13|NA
CASSERGQYEQYF
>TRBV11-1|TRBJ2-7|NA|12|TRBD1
CASSINRGEQYF
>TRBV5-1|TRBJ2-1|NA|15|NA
CASRVSGSSYNEQFF
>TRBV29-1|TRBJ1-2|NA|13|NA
CSVAALANYGYTF
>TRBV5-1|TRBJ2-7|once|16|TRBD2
CASSLGGSGAIYEQYF
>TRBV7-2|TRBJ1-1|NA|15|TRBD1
CASSPRTGANTEAFF
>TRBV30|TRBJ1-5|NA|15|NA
CAWSVRGAGTGPQHF
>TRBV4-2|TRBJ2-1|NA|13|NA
CASSLYSLREQFF
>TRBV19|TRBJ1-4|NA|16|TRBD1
CASRGTGRATNEKLFF
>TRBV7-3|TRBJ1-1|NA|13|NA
CASKRTTNTEAFF
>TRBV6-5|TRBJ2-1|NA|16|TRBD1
CASSYGTGVRRNEQFF
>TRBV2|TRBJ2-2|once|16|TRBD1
CASRDRGRGNTGELFF
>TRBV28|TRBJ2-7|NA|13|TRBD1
CASRPQGAYEQYF
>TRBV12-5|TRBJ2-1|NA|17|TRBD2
CASGLVVVREGPNEQFF
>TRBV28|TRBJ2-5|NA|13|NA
CASWTVGQETQYF
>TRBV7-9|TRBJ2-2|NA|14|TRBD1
CASSRQGGSGELFF
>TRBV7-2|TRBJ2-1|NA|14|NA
CASSLRPRGDEQFF
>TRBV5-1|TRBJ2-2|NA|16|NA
CASSLEGGPNTGELFF
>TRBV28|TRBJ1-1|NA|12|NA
CATSPRGTEAFF
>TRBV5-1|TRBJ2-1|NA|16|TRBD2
CASSLEAGVSYNEQFF
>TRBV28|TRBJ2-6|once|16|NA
CASSFLVSSGANVLTF
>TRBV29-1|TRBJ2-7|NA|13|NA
CSVEGGNFYEQYF
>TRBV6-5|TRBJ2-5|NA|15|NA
CASSYWAGGPETQYF
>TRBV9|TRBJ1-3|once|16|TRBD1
CASSGGTTGTGNTIYF
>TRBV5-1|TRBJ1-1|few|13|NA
CASSITGNTEAFF
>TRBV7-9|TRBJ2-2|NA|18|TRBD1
CASSPYRGQGMNTGELFF
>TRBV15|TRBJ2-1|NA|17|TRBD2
CATSRGSGRARHNEQFF
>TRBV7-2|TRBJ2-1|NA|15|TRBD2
CASSPMAGAYNEQFF
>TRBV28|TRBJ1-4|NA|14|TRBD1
CASSRPEQGAKLFF
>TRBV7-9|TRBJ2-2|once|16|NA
CASSFRQGRGTGELFF
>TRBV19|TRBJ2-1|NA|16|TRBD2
CASSIGRLAGGYEQFF
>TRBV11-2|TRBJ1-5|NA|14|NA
CASSLASGNQPQHF
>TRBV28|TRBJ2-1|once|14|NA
CASSLPAAGSEQFF
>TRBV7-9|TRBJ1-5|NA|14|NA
CASSSGQPGQPQHF
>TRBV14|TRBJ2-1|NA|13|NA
CASSQGRPNEQFF
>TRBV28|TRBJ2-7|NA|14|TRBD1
CASRAQGVRYEQYF
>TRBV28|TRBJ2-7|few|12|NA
CASSLWGYEQYF
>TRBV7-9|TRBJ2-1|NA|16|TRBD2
CASSLASGSSYNEQFF
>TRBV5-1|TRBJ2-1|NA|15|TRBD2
CASRLAGGSHNEQFF
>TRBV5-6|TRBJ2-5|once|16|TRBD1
CASSPDRGLRGETQYF
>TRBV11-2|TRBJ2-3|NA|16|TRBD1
CASSRQGTLSTDTQYF
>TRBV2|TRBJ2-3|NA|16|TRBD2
CASRSRGRGMADTQYF
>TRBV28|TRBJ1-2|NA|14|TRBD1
CASSLIFAGGGYTF
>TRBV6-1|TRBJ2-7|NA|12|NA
CASSSSAYEQYF
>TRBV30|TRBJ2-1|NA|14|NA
CAWTLTGTYNEQFF
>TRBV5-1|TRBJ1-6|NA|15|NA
CASSPLTRRGSPLHF
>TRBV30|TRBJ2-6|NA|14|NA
CAYIRGTGANVLTF
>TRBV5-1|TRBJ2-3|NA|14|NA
CASSPIRGVDTQYF